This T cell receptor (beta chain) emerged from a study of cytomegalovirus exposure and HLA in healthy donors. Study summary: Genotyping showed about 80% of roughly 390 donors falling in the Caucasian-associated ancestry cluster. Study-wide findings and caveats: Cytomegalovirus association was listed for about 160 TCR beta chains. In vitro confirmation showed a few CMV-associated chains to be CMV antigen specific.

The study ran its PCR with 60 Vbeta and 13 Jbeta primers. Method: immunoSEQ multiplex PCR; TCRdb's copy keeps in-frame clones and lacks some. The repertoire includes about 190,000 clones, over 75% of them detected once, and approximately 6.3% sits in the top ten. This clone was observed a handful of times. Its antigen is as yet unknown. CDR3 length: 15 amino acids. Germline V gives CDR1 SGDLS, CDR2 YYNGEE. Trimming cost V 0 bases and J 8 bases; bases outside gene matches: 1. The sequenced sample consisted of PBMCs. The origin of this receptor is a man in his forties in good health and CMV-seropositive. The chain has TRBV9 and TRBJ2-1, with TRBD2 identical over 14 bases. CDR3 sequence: CASSVGTSGGYEQFF. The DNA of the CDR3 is TGTGCCAGCAGCGTAGGGACTAGCGGGGGGTATGAGCAGTTCTTC.